This T cell receptor beta chain was captured in a study of T cells in localized non-small cell lung cancer. General study points: Across samples, adjacent lung featured a median 57 of the top 100 tumor clones. There was higher T cell clonality in uninvolved adjacent lung than in tumor, and it was highest there. A higher density of T cells in blood coincided with extended overall survival.

Clones were read by immunoSEQ multiplex PCR, and TCRdb kept only the in-frame ones, dropping some. The sample contains approximately 54,000 clones, about four fifths of which appear only once. Only a few counts were recorded for this clone. The antigen is undetermined. After removal of 6 bases from V and 9 bases from J, the junction contained 5 bases not matched to a gene. From germline, CDR1 is MNHEY and CDR2 SMNVEV (reference sequence). This CDR3 spans 12 amino acids. This clonotype was sampled from a female donor of 60 years or more with stage II squamous cell lung carcinoma. Sequenced here: peripheral blood, sampled before any cancer treatment. The genes are TRBV27 and TRBJ2-1, with 7 bases matching TRBD1. CDR3 amino acids: CASSPQGSEQFF. The CDR3 DNA reads TGTGCCAGCAGCCCACAGGGGAGTGAGCAGTTCTTC.